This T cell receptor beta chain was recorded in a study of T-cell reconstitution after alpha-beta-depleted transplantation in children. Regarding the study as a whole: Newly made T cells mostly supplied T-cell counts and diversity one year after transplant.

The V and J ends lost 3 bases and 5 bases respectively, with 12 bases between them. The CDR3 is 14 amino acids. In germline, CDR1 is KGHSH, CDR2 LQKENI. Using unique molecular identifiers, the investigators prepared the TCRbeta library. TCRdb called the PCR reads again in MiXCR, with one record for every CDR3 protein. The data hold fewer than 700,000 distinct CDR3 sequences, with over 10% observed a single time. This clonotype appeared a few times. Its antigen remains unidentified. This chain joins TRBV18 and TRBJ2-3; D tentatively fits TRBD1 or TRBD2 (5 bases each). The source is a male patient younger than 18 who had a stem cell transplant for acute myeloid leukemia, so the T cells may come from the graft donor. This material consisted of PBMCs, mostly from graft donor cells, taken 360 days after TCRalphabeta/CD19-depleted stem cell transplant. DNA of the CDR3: TGTGCCAGCTCACCGGGGCGGAGCGGAGATACGCAGTATTTT. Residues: CASSPGRSGDTQYF.